These T cell receptor beta chains were read from a single sample in a study of blood T cell repertoires in COVID-19. Libraries were prepared by immunoSEQ multiplex PCR; TCRdb keeps only in-frame clonotypes and omits some of them. The table lists about 160,000 clones, 82% of them singletons, with 7% in the top ten. The sample taken for sequencing was peripheral blood. The receptor set was obtained from a woman aged 40 to 50 with COVID-19, enrolled during active disease. Both conserved end residues are part of each CDR3. D genes are given only for firm matches. Rows may omit the clone size; those that give it use once, few, many or a size class.

D: .
V: TRBV9
J: TRBJ1-1
size: .
CDR3: CASSVGVGARVLNTEAFF
DNA: TGTGCCAGCAGCGTAGGGGTAGGGGCCCGGGTACTGAACACTGAAGCTTTCTTT

D: .
V: TRBV7-9
J: TRBJ1-1
size: few
CDR3: CASSFSRPGGMNTEAFF
DNA: TGTGCCAGCAGCTTTAGTCGGCCTGGAGGTATGAACACTGAAGCTTTCTTT

D: TRBD1
V: TRBV19
J: TRBJ1-2
size: .
CDR3: CASSSTGGIYGYTF
DNA: TGTGCCAGTAGCTCGACAGGGGGGATCTATGGCTACACCTTC

D: .
V: TRBV6-5
J: TRBJ1-3
size: few
CDR3: CASGGPSGNTIYF
DNA: TGTGCCAGCGGAGGCCCCTCAGGAAACACCATATATTTT

D: .
V: TRBV6-1
J: TRBJ1-1
size: few
CDR3: CASSVIRGGLPNTEAFF
DNA: TGTGCCAGCAGTGTTATAAGGGGGGGACTACCGAACACTGAAGCTTTCTTT

D: TRBD2
V: TRBV7-2
J: TRBJ2-3
size: .
CDR3: CASSLSLASGGYTQYF
DNA: TGTGCCAGCAGCTTATCATTGGCTAGCGGGGGGTATACGCAGTATTTT

D: .
V: TRBV6-4
J: TRBJ2-2
size: many
CDR3: CASSESDSTGELFF
DNA: TGTGCCAGCAGTGAATCAGACAGTACCGGGGAGCTGTTTTTT

D: .
V: TRBV13
J: TRBJ1-1
size: .
CDR3: CASSFTIGLPDRIEAFF
DNA: TGTGCCAGCAGCTTCACCATTGGCCTTCCAGACAGGATTGAAGCTTTCTTT

D: .
V: TRBV3-1/TRBV3-2
J: TRBJ2-7
size: .
CDR3: CASSLGPLGIGAYEQYF
DNA: TGTGCCAGCAGCCTAGGACCCCTAGGCATAGGGGCCTACGAGCAGTACTTC

D: .
V: TRBV11-2
J: TRBJ2-5
size: few
CDR3: CASSLLAIQETQYF
DNA: TGTGCCAGCAGCTTACTAGCAATCCAAGAGACCCAGTACTTC

D: .
V: TRBV27
J: TRBJ1-1
size: .
CDR3: CASSVTGITEAFF
DNA: TGTGCCAGCAGTGTCACAGGAATTACTGAAGCTTTCTTT

D: .
V: TRBV27
J: TRBJ2-7
size: once
CDR3: CASSLGPRGYEQYF
DNA: TGTGCCAGCAGTTTAGGGCCCCGGGGCTACGAGCAGTACTTC

D: TRBD2
V: TRBV11-2
J: TRBJ2-2
size: once
CDR3: CASSLFTSGIPTGELFF
DNA: TGTGCCAGCAGCTTGTTTACTAGCGGGATCCCTACCGGGGAGCTGTTTTTT

D: .
V: TRBV3-1/TRBV3-2
J: TRBJ2-5
size: .
CDR3: CASNQYPTSSGETQYF
DNA: TGTGCCAGCAACCAATACCCGACTAGTAGCGGAGAGACCCAGTACTTC

D: TRBD1
V: TRBV2
J: TRBJ1-2
size: .
CDR3: CASRSGTGSSKYTF
DNA: TGTGCCAGCAGATCCGGGACAGGGTCGTCGAAGTACACCTTC

D: TRBD1
V: TRBV19
J: TRBJ2-6
size: few
CDR3: CASSPGTGFGANVLTF
DNA: TGTGCCAGTAGTCCCGGGACAGGGTTTGGGGCCAACGTCCTGACTTTC

D: TRBD2
V: TRBV5-6
J: TRBJ2-2
size: .
CDR3: CASSSQGGGTGELFF
DNA: TGTGCCAGCAGCTCCCAGGGCGGGGGCACCGGGGAGCTGTTTTTT

D: .
V: TRBV6-5
J: TRBJ1-2
size: once
CDR3: CASRAAMNYGYTF
DNA: TGTGCCAGCAGGGCAGCGATGAACTATGGCTACACCTTC

D: TRBD1
V: TRBV18
J: TRBJ2-2
size: .
CDR3: CASSPGQANTGELFF
DNA: TGTGCCAGCTCACCGGGACAGGCGAACACCGGGGAGCTGTTTTTT

D: .
V: TRBV13
J: TRBJ2-5
size: .
CDR3: CASSFGSSGTQYF
DNA: TGTGCCAGCAGCTTCGGTAGCAGCGGGACCCAGTACTTC

D: TRBD1
V: TRBV29-1
J: TRBJ1-1
size: few
CDR3: CSVIGQGTEAFF
DNA: TGCAGCGTCATCGGACAGGGGACTGAAGCTTTCTTT

D: TRBD1
V: TRBV2
J: TRBJ2-5
size: once
CDR3: CASGTGLKTQYF
DNA: TGTGCCAGCGGGACAGGGTTGAAGACCCAGTACTTC

D: .
V: TRBV6-5
J: TRBJ1-6
size: once
CDR3: CASSTRYEGSPLHF
DNA: TGTGCCAGCAGCACACGCTACGAGGGTTCACCCCTCCACTTT

D: TRBD2
V: TRBV11-2
J: TRBJ2-7
size: .
CDR3: CASSLIRLAGVYEQYF
DNA: TGTGCCAGCAGCTTGATAAGGCTAGCGGGAGTCTACGAGCAGTACTTC

D: .
V: TRBV7-3
J: TRBJ2-7
size: .
CDR3: CASSYRQGGEQYF
DNA: TGTGCCAGCAGCTACCGACAGGGAGGCGAGCAGTACTTC

D: TRBD1
V: TRBV19
J: TRBJ1-5
size: .
CDR3: CASSLTGTASNQPQHF
DNA: TGTGCCAGTAGTTTAACCGGGACAGCTAGCAATCAGCCCCAGCATTTT

D: TRBD2
V: TRBV9
J: TRBJ2-1
size: .
CDR3: CASSDKIGTSANEQFF
DNA: TGTGCCAGCAGCGATAAGATCGGGACTAGCGCTAATGAGCAGTTCTTC

D: .
V: TRBV14
J: TRBJ2-3
size: .
CDR3: CASSQGLRLETQYF
DNA: TGTGCCAGCAGCCAAGGGCTGCGGTTGGAGACGCAGTATTTT

D: TRBD1
V: TRBV2
J: TRBJ2-7
size: .
CDR3: CATSGQGDGYEQYF
DNA: TGTGCCACCTCGGGACAGGGAGATGGATACGAGCAGTACTTC

D: TRBD2
V: TRBV19
J: TRBJ2-3
size: .
CDR3: CASRTSGRPDTQYF
DNA: TGTGCCAGCCGGACTAGCGGGAGACCAGATACGCAGTATTTT

D: TRBD1
V: TRBV19
J: TRBJ1-1
size: .
CDR3: CASSIITGGNTEAFF
DNA: TGTGCCAGTAGTATAATTACAGGGGGGAACACTGAAGCTTTCTTT

D: .
V: TRBV20-1
J: TRBJ1-2
size: .
CDR3: CSARWASGYTF
DNA: TGCAGTGCTAGATGGGCATCTGGCTACACCTTC

D: TRBD1
V: TRBV30
J: TRBJ2-3
size: .
CDR3: CAWRADRVYSDTQYF
DNA: TGTGCCTGGAGGGCAGACAGGGTGTATTCAGATACGCAGTATTTT

D: .
V: TRBV19
J: TRBJ1-1
size: .
CDR3: CASKHGLNTEAFF
DNA: TGTGCCAGTAAACACGGACTCAACACTGAAGCTTTCTTT

D: TRBD2
V: TRBV7-3
J: TRBJ2-1
size: .
CDR3: CASSLNAGDEQFF
DNA: TGTGCCAGCAGCCTGAATGCGGGGGATGAGCAGTTCTTC

D: .
V: TRBV2
J: TRBJ2-5
size: .
CDR3: CASQPRGNEEETQYF
DNA: TGTGCCAGCCAACCAAGGGGGAACGAAGAAGAGACCCAGTACTTC

D: .
V: TRBV14
J: TRBJ2-7
size: .
CDR3: CASRQGNEQYF
DNA: TGTGCCAGCAGGCAAGGTAACGAGCAGTACTTC